This T cell receptor beta chain was captured in a study of OX40 agonist ivuxolimab in advanced cancers. Overall study: Anti-PD-1, anti-PD-L1 or anti-CTLA-4 therapy given earlier was allowed, and around 40% had some. Partial response was recorded in three patients: one hepatocellular carcinoma and two cutaneous melanoma cases.

Assay used: immunoSEQ multiplex PCR; TCRdb lists only in-frame clones, some missing. The sample holds tens of thousands of clones, 85% seen once. Germline-derived CDR1 and CDR2 are MNHNS and SASEGT. The CDR3 sequence is 14 residues long. V lost 1 base and J lost 6, with 12 bases in between. This material consisted of CD4+ or CD8+ T cells sorted from blood, taken in a trial of the OX40 agonist ivuxolimab. This clonotype originated in an adult with an advanced solid tumor such as melanoma, head and neck, liver or kidney cancer. The chain joins TRBV6-1 to TRBJ1-1; tentative D call: TRBD1 (5 bases). The CDR3 sequence is CASSEGGLSAEAFF. CDR3 nucleotide sequence: TGTGCCAGCAGTGAAGGGGGCCTGAGCGCTGAAGCTTTCTTT.